This T cell receptor (beta chain) stems from a study of molecular identifiers for immune sequencing clone quantification. Study findings and constraints: Clones that exceeded 20 RNA copies held over 97% of effector molecules, yet under 1% in naive cells. Roughly 950,000 naive cells reportedly did not prevent detection of spiked Jurkat TCR RNA from one cell.

This clonotype has only a few counts. Its antigen is not identified. The CDR3 has 14 residues. Germline V lookup: CDR1 SQVTM, CDR2 ANQGSEA. Trimming removed 1 base at V and 4 bases at J, with 13 bases between. A CD8+CD4-CCR7+CD45RA+ phenotype served as the sorting definition for naive CD8 T cells. Previously described methods and listed TCR primers were used for bulk TCR libraries. TCRdb independently ran MiXCR on the PCR reads; one entry per CDR3 protein. The sample yields more than 450,000 distinct CDR3 sequences, over 20% seen once. Source material: naive CD8+ T cells from blood, with Jurkat cell RNA spiked in. Subset: FACS-sorted CD8+CD4-CCR7+CD45RA+ naive T cells. This rearrangement joins TRBV29-1 to TRBJ1-1; D is possibly TRBD1 (5 bases). This clonotype was sampled from a human donor in good health. Some libraries in this study had Jurkat cell RNA spiked in. CDR3: CSVEVRGQATEAFF. The CDR3 region has the DNA TGCAGCGTTGAAGTGCGGGGCCAGGCCACTGAAGCTTTCTTT.